This T cell receptor (beta chain) comes out of a study of T cells after yellow fever vaccination (dated by TCRdb to between 2018 and 2020). Some background on the complete study: The SMART-Seq v4 Ultra Low Input RNA kit was used to prepare libraries from fractions with low cell numbers. Bulk TCR alpha and beta repertoires were sequenced longitudinally to track T-cell clones before and after primary and booster YFV17D yellow fever vaccination. Two healthy male donors made up the cohort, one aged 18 to 30 years and the other aged 30 to 40 years. Blood was collected at multiple timepoints before and after primary and secondary immunization, and bulk PBMC replicates and cell subsets were isolated. Study-wide findings and limitations: Only a couple of donors were included in the study, so the extent to which the findings can be generalized is limited. The secondary T-cell response was weaker than the primary response but faster, peaking on day 5 instead of day 15. After the booster, most clones that had expanded after primary vaccination were detected again (about 95% of CD4 and around nine tenths of CD8), suggesting broad maintenance of memory. A small share of clonotypes was detected in both CD4 and CD8 compartments, with the overlap likely arising from convergent recombination. FACS-sorted repertoires could contain abundant contaminating clonotypes from the bulk population, so computational filtering was required.

TCR cDNA was made using 5'RACE template switching, a step that added a universal primer site and unique molecular identifiers. Priming for cDNA synthesis came from both the TCR alpha and TCR beta constant segments. Libraries were amplified in two PCR steps, with sample barcodes and sequencing adapters added in the second step. Sequencing of libraries was done on Illumina HiSeq 2500 (2x100 bp) or NovaSeq (2x150 bp). The paper's data handling went like this. Reads were demultiplexed and collapsed into UMI consensus sequences with MIGEC, and V(D)J alignment was performed with MiXCR. Vaccine-responding clonotypes were defined with edgeR using replicate PBMC samples, requiring FDR below 0.01 and a log2 fold change above 5 up to day 15. Bulk clonotypes were assigned CD4 or CD8 identity according to which sequenced CD4 or CD8 repertoire held them at higher abundance. TCRdb's own reprocessing of the public reads used fastp at Q25 and MiXCR and kept productive beta chains. When rows share a CDR3 protein, they turn into one entry using the most common DNA and genes. Here the V and J calls rest on TCRdb's processing, not on the authors' analysis. This sample gives about 160,000 distinct CDR3 sequences in total; around 7% of them show up just once. The ten largest clones add up to more than 2.5% of the sample.

The treatment or condition label, read with the paper, signifies: live attenuated yellow fever vaccine strain. A standard Ficoll-Paque protocol was used to isolate PBMCs from peripheral blood. CD4 and CD8 T-cell fractions were isolated with Dynabeads CD4 and CD8 positive selection kits. TriZol was used to extract RNA from bulk PBMCs, CD4 and CD8 fractions, and dextramer-positive and dextramer-negative fractions. The germline V gene provides CDR1 SGHTA and CDR2 FQGNSA. From its cysteine to its phenylalanine, the CDR3 spans 14 amino acids. Only the CDR3 portion is preserved as DNA: 42 bases, with reading frame beginning at the first base. V has 7 bases trimmed and J has 7 bases trimmed; junction bases matching no gene number 8. Note on this clonotype: Its antigen has not been determined. Per-base quality was not reported, and no clone a single base away is much larger than it.

The receptor's source is a young man who received the YFV17D yellow fever vaccine. This specimen consisted of CD4+ T cells sorted from PBMCs, obtained 4 to 5 days after the first yellow fever vaccination. The chain uses TRBV7-2 and TRBJ2-2; 8 middle bases align to TRBD1. The nucleotides are TGTGCCAGCATCAAGGACAGGGTGATCGGGGAGCTGTTTTTT. It encodes CASIKDRVIGELFF. When the CDR3 is completed using the reference TRBV7-2 and TRBJ2-2 genes on either side, the full variable domain is GAGVSQSPSNKVTEKGKDVELRCDPISGHTALYWYRQSLGQGLEFLIYFQGNSAPDKSGLPSDRFSAERTGGSVSTLTIQRTQQEDSAVYLCASIKDRVIGELFFGEGSRLTVL.